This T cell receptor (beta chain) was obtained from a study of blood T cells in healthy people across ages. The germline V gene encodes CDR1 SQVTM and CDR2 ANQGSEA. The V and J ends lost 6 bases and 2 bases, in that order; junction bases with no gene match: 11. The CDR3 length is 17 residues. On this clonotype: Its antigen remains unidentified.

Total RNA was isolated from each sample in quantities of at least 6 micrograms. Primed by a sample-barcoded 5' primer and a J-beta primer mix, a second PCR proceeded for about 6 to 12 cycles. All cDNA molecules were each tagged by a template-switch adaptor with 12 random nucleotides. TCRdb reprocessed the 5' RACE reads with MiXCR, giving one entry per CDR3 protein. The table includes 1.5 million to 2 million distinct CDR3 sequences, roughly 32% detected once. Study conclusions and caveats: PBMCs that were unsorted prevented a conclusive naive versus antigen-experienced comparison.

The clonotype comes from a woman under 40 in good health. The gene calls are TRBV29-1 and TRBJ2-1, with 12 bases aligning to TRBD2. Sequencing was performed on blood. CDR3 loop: CSVVGTSGRGAYNEQFF. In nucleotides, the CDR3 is TGCAGCGTGGTCGGGACTAGCGGGCGGGGGGCCTACAATGAGCAGTTCTTC.